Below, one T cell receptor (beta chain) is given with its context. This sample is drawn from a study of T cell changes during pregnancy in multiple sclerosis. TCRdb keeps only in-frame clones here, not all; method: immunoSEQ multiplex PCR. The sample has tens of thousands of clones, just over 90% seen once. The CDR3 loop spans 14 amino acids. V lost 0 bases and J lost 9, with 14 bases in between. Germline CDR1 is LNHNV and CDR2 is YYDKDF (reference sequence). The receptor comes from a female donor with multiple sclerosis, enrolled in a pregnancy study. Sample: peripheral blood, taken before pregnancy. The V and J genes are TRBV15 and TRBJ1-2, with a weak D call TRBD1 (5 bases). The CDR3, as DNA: TGTGCCACCAGCAGAGATGGGCAGGGTTTAAGCTACACCTTC. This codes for CATSRDGQGLSYTF.